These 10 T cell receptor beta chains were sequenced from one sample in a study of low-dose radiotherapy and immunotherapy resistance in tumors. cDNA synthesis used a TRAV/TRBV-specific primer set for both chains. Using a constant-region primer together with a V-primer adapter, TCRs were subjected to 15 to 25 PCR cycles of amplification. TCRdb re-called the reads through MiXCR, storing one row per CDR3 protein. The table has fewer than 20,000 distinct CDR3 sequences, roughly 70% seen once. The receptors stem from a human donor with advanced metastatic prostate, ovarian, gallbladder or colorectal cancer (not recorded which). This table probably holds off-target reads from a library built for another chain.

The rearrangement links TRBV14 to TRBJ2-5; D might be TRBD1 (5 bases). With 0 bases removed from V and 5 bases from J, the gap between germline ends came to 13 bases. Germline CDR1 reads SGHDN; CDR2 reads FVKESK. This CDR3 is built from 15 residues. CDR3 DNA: TGTGCCAGCAGCCAAGATTACACAGGTCGCGAGACCCAGTACTTC. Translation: CASSQDYTGRETQYF.

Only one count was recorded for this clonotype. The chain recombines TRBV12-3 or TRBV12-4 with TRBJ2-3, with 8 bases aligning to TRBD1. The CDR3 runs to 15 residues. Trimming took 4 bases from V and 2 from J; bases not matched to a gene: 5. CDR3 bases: TGTGCCAGCAGTTCGGACAGGGCCTTCACAGATACGCAGTATTTT. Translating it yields CASSSDRAFTDTQYF.

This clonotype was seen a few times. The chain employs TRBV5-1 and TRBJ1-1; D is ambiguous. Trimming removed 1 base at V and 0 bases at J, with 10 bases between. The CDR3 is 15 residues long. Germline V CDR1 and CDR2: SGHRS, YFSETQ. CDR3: CASSLSPGMNTEAFF. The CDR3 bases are TGCGCCAGCAGCTTGAGTCCGGGTATGAACACTGAAGCTTTCTTT.

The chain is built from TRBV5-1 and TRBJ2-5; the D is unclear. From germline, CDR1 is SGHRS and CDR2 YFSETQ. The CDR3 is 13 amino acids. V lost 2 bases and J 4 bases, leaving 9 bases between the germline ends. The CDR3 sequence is CASSFYKGETQYF. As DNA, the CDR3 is TGCGCCAGCAGCTTTTACAAAGGAGAGACCCAGTACTTC. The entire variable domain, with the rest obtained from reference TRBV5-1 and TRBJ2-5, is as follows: KAGVTQTPRYLIKTRGQQVTLSCSPISGHRSVSWYQQTPGQGLQFLFEYFSETQRNKGNFPGRFSGRQFSNSRSEMNVSTLELGDSALYLCASSFYKGETQYFGPGTRLLVL.

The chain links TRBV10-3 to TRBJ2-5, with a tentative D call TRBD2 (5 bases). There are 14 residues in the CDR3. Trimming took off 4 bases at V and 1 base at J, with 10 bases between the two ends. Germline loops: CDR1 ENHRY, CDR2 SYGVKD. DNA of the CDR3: TGTGCCATCAGTGCAGACGGAGGCCAAGAGACCCAGTACTTC. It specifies CAISADGGQETQYF.

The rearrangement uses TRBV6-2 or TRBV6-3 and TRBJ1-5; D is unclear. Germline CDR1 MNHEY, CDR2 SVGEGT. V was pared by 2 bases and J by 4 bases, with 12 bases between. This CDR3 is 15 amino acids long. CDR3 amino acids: CASSYAGAENQPQHF. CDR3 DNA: TGTGCCAGCAGTTACGCAGGCGCCGAAAATCAGCCCCAGCATTTT.

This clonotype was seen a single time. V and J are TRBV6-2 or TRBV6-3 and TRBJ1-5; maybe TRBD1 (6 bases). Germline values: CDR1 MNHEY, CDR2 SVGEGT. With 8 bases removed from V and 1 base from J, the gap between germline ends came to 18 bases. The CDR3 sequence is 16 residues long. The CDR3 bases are TGTGCCAGCTTCAAGAGGGGGGGGAGAAGCAATCAGCCCCAGCATTTT. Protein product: CASFKRGGRSNQPQHF.

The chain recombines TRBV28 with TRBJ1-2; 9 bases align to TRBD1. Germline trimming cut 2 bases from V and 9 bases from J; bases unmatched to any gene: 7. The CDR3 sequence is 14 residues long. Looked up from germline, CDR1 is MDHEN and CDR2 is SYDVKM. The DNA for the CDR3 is TGTGCCAGCAGTTTACGGGGACAGGGTATGAGCTACACCTTC. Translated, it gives CASSLRGQGMSYTF.

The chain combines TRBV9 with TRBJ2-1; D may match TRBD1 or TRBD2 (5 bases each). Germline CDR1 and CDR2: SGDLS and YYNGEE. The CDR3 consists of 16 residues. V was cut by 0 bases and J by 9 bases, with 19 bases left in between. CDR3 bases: TGTGCCAGCAGCGTAGGTCTGGGAACTGGGGGTTTTGAGCAGTTCTTC. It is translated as CASSVGLGTGGFEQFF.

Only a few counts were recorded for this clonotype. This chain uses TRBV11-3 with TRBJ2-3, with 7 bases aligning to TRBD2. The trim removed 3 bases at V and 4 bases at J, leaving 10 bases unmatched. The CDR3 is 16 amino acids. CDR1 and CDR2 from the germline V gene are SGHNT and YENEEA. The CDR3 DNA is TGTGCCAGCAGCTTTAGGGCGGGAGTCCCCGCAGATACGCAGTATTTT. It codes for CASSFRAGVPADTQYF.